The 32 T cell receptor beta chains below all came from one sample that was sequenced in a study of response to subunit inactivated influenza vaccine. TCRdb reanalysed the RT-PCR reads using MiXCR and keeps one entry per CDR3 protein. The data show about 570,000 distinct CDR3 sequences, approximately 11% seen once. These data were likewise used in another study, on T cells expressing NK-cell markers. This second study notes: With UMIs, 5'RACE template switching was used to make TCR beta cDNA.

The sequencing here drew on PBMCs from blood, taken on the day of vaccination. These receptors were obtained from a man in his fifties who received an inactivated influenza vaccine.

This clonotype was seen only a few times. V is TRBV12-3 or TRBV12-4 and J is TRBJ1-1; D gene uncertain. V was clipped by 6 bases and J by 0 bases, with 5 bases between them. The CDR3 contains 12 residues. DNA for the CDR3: TGTGCCAGCAGCTACATGAACACTGAAGCTTTCTTT. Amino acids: CASSYMNTEAFF.

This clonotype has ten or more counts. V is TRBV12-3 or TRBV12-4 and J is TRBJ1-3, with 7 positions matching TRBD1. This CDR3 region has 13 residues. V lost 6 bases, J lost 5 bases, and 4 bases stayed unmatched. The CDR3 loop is CASRETGRNTIYF. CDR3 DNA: TGTGCCAGCAGGGAGACAGGGAGAAACACCATATATTTT.

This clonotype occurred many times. CDR3 bases: TGCAGCGTTGAAGGTCAGGCGGTGACCCAGTACTTC. This encodes CSVEGQAVTQYF. The chain recombines TRBV29-1 with TRBJ2-5; unclear D gene. Germline CDR1 SQVTM, CDR2 ANQGSEA. V shed 1 base and J shed 7 bases, with 10 bases lying between them. This CDR3 region has 12 residues.

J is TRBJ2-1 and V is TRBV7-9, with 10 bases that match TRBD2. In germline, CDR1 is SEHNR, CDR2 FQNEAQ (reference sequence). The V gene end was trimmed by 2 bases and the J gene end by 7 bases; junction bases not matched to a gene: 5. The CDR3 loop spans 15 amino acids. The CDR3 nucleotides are TGTGCCAGCAGCTTACCACTAGCGGGATCGAATGAGCAGTTCTTC. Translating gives CASSLPLAGSNEQFF.

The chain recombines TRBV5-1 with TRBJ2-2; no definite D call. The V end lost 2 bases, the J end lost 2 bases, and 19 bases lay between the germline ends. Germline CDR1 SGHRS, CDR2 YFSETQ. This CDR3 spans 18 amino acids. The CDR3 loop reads CASSFLPRTAQNTGELFF. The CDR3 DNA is TGCGCCAGCAGCTTTTTGCCGCGGACCGCGCAAAACACCGGGGAGCTGTTTTTT.

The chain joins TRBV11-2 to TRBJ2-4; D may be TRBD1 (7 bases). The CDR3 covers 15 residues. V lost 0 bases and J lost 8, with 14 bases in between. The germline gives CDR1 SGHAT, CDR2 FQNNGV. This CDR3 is CASSLEGSRGDIQYF. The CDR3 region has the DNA TGTGCCAGCAGCTTAGAAGGGTCCAGGGGGGACATTCAGTACTTC.

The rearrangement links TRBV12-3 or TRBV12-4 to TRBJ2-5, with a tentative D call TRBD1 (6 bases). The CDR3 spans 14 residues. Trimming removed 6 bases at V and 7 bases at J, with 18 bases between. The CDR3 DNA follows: TGTGCCAGCAGCGGAATGACAGGTGTCGGGACCCAGTACTTC. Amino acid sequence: CASSGMTGVGTQYF.

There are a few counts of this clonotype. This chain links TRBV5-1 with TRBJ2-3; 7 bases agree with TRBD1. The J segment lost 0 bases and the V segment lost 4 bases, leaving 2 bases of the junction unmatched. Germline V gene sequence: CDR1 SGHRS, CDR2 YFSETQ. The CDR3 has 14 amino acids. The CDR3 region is CASSEGQSTDTQYF. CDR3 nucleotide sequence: TGCGCCAGCAGCGAGGGACAGAGCACAGATACGCAGTATTTT.

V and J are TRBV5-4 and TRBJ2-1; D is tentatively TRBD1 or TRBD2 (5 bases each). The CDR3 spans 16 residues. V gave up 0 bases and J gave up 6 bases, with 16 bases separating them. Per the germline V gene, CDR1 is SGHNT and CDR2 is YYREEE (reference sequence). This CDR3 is CASSLGRTGTFNEQFF. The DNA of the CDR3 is TGTGCCAGCAGCTTGGGGCGCACCGGGACCTTCAATGAGCAGTTCTTC.

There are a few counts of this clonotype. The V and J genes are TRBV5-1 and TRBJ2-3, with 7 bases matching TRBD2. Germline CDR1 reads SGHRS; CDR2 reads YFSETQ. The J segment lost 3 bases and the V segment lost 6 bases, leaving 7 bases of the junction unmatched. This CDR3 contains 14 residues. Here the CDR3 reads CASKGGSGTDTQYF. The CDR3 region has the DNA TGCGCCAGCAAGGGCGGGAGCGGTACAGATACGCAGTATTTT.

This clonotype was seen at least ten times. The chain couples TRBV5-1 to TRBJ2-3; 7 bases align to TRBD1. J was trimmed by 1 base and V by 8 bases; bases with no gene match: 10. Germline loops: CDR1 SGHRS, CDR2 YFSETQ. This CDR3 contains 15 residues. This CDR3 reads CASRSSGTGTDTQYF. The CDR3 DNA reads TGCGCCAGTCGAAGCTCCGGGACAGGCACAGATACGCAGTATTTT.

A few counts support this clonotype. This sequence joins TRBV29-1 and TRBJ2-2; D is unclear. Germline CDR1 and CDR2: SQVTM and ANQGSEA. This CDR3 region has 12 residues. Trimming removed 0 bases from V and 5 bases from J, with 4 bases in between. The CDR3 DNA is TGCAGCGTTGAAGACGGGACCGGGGAGCTGTTTTTT. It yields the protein CSVEDGTGELFF.

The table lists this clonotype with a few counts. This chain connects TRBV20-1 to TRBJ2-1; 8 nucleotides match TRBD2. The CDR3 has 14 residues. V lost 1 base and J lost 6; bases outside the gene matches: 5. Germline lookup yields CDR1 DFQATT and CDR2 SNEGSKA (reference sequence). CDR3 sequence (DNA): TGCAGTGCTAGAGCGGGGGGGCCGGGCAATGAGCAGTTCTTC. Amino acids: CSARAGGPGNEQFF.

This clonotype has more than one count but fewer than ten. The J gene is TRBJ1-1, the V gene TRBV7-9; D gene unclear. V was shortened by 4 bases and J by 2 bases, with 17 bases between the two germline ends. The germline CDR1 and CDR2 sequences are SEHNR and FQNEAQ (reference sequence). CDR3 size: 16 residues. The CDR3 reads CASSSPPPRINTEAFF. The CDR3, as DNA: TGTGCCAGCAGCTCACCGCCTCCCCGGATCAACACTGAAGCTTTCTTT. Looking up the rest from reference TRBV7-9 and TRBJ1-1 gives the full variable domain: DTGVSQNPRHKITKRGQNVTFRCDPISEHNRLYWYRQTLGQGPEFLTYFQNEAQLEKSRLLSDRFSAERPKGSFSTLEIQRTEQGDSAMYLCASSSPPPRINTEAFFGQGTRLTVV.

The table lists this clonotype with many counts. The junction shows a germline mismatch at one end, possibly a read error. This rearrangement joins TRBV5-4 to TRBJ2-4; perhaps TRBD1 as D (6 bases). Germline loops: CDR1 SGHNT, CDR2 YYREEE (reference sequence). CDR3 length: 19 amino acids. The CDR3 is CASNLEKDGTPLAKNIQYF. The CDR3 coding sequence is TGTGCCAGCAACTTGGAAAAGGACGGGACACCCTTGGCCAAAAACATTCAGTACTTC.

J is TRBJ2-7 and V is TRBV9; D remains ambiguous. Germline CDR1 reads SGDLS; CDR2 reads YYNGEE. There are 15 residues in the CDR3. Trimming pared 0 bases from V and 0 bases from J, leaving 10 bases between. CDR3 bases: TGTGCCAGCAGCGTAGCTGTGGAGAGCTCCTACGAGCAGTACTTC. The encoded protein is CASSVAVESSYEQYF.

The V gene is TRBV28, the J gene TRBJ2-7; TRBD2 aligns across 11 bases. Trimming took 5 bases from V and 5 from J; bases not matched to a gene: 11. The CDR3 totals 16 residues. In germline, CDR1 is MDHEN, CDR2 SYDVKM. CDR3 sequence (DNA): TGTGCCAGCAGTCCAGGCTCTAGCGGGAGGAGGCACGAGCAGTACTTC. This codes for CASSPGSSGRRHEQYF.

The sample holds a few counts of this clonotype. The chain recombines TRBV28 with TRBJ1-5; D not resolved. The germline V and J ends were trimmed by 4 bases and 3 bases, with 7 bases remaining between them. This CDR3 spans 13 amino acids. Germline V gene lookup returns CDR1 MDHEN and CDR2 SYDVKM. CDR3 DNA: TGTGCCAGCAGTTCAGTCGACAATCAGCCCCAGCATTTT. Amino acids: CASSSVDNQPQHF.

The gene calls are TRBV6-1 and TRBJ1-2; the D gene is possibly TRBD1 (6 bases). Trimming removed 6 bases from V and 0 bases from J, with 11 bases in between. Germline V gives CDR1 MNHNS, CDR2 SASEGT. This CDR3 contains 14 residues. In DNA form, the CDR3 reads TGTGCCAGCAGATCAGGGGCCACTAACTATGGCTACACCTTC. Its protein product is CASRSGATNYGYTF.

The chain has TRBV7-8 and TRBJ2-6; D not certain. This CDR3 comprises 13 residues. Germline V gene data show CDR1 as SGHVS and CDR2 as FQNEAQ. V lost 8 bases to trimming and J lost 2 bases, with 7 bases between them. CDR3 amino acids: CASGFTGANVLTF. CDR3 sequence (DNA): TGTGCCAGCGGGTTTACTGGGGCCAACGTCCTGACTTTC.

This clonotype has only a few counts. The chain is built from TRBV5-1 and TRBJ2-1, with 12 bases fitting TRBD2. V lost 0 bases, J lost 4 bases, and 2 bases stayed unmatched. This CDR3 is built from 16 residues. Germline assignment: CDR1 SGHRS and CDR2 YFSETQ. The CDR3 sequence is CASSLDLAGGYNEQFF. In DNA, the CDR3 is TGCGCCAGCAGCTTGGATCTAGCGGGAGGGTACAATGAGCAGTTCTTC.

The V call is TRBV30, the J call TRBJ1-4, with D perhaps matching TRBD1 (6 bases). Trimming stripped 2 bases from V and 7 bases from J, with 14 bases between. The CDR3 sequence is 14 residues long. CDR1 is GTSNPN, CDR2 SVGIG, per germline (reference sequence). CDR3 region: CAWSLRGASEKLFF. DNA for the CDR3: TGTGCCTGGAGTCTCCGGGGGGCGAGTGAAAAACTGTTTTTT.

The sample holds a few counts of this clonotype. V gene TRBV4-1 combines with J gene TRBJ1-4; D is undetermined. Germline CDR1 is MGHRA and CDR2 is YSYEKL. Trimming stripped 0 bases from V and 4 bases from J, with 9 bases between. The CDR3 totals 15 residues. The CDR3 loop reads CASSQDERFNEKLFF. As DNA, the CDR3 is TGCGCCAGCAGCCAAGATGAGCGATTTAATGAAAAACTGTTTTTT.

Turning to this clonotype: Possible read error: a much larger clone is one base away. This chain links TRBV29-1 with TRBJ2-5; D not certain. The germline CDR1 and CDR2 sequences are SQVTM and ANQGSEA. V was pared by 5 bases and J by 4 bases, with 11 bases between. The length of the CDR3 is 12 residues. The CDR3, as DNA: TGCAGCGTTCGTTTTAGGAGAGAGACCCAGTACTTC. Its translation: CSVRFRRETQYF.

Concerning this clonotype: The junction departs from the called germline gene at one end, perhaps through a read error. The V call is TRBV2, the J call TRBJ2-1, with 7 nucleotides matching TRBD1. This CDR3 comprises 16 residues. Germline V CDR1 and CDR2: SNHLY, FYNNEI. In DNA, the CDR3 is TGTGCCAGCAGCGAAGGGGGCACAGGGCGGGACAATGAGCAGTTCTTC. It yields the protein CASSEGGTGRDNEQFF.

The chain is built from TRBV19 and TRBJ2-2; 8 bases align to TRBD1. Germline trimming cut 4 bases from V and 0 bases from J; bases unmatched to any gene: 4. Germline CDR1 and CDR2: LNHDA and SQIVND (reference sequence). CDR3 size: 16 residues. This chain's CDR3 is CASSRPTGANTGELFF. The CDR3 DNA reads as TGTGCCAGTAGTAGGCCGACAGGGGCGAACACCGGGGAGCTGTTTTTT. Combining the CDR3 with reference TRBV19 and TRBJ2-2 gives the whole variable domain DGGITQSPKYLFRKEGQNVTLSCEQNLNHDAMYWYRQDPGQGLRLIYYSQIVNDFQKGDIAEGYSVSREKKESFPLTVTSAQKNPTAFYLCASSRPTGANTGELFFGEGSRLTVL.

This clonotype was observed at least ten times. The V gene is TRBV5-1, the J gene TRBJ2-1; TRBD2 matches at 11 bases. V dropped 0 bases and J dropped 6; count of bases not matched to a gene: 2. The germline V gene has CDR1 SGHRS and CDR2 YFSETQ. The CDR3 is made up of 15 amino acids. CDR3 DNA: TGCGCCAGCAGCTTGGCTAGCGGGGGGTTCAATGAGCAGTTCTTC. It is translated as CASSLASGGFNEQFF.

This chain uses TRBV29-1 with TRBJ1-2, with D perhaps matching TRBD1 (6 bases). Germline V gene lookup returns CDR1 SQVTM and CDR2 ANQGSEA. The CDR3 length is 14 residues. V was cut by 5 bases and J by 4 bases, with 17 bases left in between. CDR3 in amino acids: CSVLGAGDRYGYTF. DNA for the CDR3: TGCAGCGTTCTGGGGGCAGGCGACCGCTATGGCTACACCTTC.

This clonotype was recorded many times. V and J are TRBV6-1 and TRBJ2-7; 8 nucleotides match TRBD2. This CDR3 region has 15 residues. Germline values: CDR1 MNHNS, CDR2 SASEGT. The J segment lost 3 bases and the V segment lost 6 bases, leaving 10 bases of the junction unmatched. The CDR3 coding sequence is TGTGCCAGCAGCGTAGCGGGATCAGCCTACTACGAGCAGTACTTC. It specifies CASSVAGSAYYEQYF.

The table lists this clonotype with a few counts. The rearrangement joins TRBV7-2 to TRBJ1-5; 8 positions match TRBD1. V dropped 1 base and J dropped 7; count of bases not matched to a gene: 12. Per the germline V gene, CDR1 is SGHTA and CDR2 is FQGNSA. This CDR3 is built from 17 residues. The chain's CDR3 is CASSLVRDRRPTQPQHF. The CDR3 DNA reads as TGTGCCAGCAGCTTAGTTCGGGACAGGAGACCAACGCAGCCCCAGCATTTT.

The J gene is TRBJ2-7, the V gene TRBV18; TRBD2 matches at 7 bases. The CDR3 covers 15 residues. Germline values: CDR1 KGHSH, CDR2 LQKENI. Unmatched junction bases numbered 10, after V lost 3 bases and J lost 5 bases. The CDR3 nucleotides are TGTGCCAGCTCACCTCCGGGACTACCGCCTGACGAGCAGTACTTC. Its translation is CASSPPGLPPDEQYF.

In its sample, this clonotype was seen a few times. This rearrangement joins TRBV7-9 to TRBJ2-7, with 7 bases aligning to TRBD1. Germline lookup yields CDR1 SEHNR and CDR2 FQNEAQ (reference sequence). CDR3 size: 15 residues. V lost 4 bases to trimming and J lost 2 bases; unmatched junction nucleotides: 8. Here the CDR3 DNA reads TGTGCCAGCAGCTCCTACTCGGGACAGCCCTACGAGCAGTACTTC. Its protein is CASSSYSGQPYEQYF.